The 28 T cell receptor beta chains in this list originate from one sample, sequenced in a study of cytotoxic CD8 clonotypes in ibrutinib-treated CLL. Clones were read by immunoSEQ multiplex PCR, and TCRdb kept only the in-frame ones, dropping some. The repertoire holds 100,000 to 150,000 clones, 80% to 90% seen once, with approximately 2% in the top ten. Sequencing was performed on PBMCs, taken after 24 months of ibrutinib treatment. Source of these receptors: a human donor with chronic lymphocytic leukemia.

This chain links TRBV2 with TRBJ1-1; a weak D match, TRBD1 (6 bases). Trimming removed 5 bases at V and 1 base at J, with 8 bases between. The V gene's germline CDR1 is SNHLY and CDR2 FYNNEI. This CDR3 is built from 13 residues. The CDR3 here is CASSLDRNTEAFF. CDR3 nucleotide sequence: TGTGCCAGCAGTTTGGACAGGAACACTGAAGCTTTCTTT.

V gene TRBV25-1 combines with J gene TRBJ2-1; possibly TRBD2 for D (6 bases). V was clipped by 5 bases and J by 2 bases, with 10 bases between them. The CDR3 extends over 14 amino acids. CDR1 and CDR2 from the germline V gene are MGHDK and SYGVNS. The CDR3 here is CASSLRGAYNEQFF. In nucleotides, the CDR3 is TGTGCCAGCAGTCTGCGGGGAGCCTACAATGAGCAGTTCTTC.

This rearrangement joins TRBV9 to TRBJ2-7, with TRBD2 identical over 9 bases. V shed 0 bases and J 2 bases; nucleotides not matched to a gene: 9. The V gene's germline CDR1 is SGDLS and CDR2 YYNGEE. The CDR3 runs to 17 residues. CDR3 residues: CASSVDYFAGGPYEQYF. CDR3 DNA: TGTGCCAGCAGCGTAGATTATTTTGCGGGGGGGCCCTACGAGCAGTACTTC.

This clone was counted a few times. This chain connects TRBV20-1 to TRBJ2-7; D unresolved. V was pared by 7 bases and J by 2 bases, with 9 bases between. Germline loops: CDR1 DFQATT, CDR2 SNEGSKA (reference sequence). The length of the CDR3 is 11 residues. As DNA, the CDR3 is TGCAGTGGCCACGCAGCCTACGAGCAGTACTTC. Translation gives CSGHAAYEQYF.

The V call is TRBV7-9, the J call TRBJ2-2, with D possibly matching TRBD1 (5 bases). The V and J ends lost 2 bases and 7 bases respectively, with 11 bases between them. The CDR3 consists of 14 residues. The germline gives CDR1 SEHNR, CDR2 FQNEAQ (reference sequence). The CDR3 DNA follows: TGTGCCAGCAGCTTATTCCAGGGTAGCGGGGAGCTGTTTTTT. Translation: CASSLFQGSGELFF.

This clone was picked up one time. The V call is TRBV4-2, the J call TRBJ2-7; the D call may be TRBD1 or TRBD2 (5 bases each). CDR1 LGHNA and CDR2 YNFKEQ come from the germline V gene. V was cut by 0 bases and J by 6 bases, with 15 bases left in between. The CDR3 totals 15 residues. CDR3 in DNA: TGTGCCAGCAGCCAAGATGGCAGGGAGTTCGGCGAGCAGTACTTC. Amino acids: CASSQDGREFGEQYF.

This rearrangement joins TRBV28 to TRBJ1-5; the match to TRBD1 covers 8 bases. Germline-derived CDR1 and CDR2 are MDHEN and SYDVKM. The ends lost 8 bases at V and 5 bases at J; junction bases unmatched: 5. The CDR3 contains 13 residues. The CDR3 sequence: CASATGGYQPQHF. The CDR3 bases are TGTGCCAGCGCAACAGGGGGGTATCAGCCCCAGCATTTT.

This clone was picked up a small number of times. V usage is TRBV5-6 and J usage is TRBJ2-4; D unresolved. This CDR3 is 16 amino acids long. Germline V gene sequence: CDR1 SGHDT, CDR2 YYEEEE. Trimming took off 5 bases at V and 0 bases at J, with 15 bases between the two ends. CDR3 in DNA: TGTGCCAGCAGTCCCCCGGGCCCTTTAGCCAAAAACATTCAGTACTTC. Protein sequence: CASSPPGPLAKNIQYF.

The chain employs TRBV4-1 and TRBJ2-3; a weak D match, TRBD2 (6 bases). The length of the CDR3 is 16 residues. V gave up 4 bases and J gave up 1 base, with 15 bases separating them. Germline CDR1 reads MGHRA; CDR2 reads YSYEKL. CDR3 sequence: CASSLVGGAGTDTQYF. Written as DNA, the CDR3 is TGCGCCAGCAGCCTAGTGGGCGGGGCCGGCACAGATACGCAGTATTTT.

This clone turned up a few times. V usage is TRBV11-2 and J usage is TRBJ1-3, with D unclear. Germline V gene lookup returns CDR1 SGHAT and CDR2 FQNNGV. Trimming stripped 4 bases from V and 4 bases from J, with 8 bases between. The CDR3 loop spans 13 amino acids. The CDR3 coding sequence is TGTGCCAGCAGCTCTTCACCCGGAAACACCATATATTTT. Translation gives CASSSSPGNTIYF.

This clone showed up just once. The gene calls are TRBV19 and TRBJ2-1; D is perhaps TRBD1 (5 bases). V was clipped by 1 base and J by 3 bases, with 13 bases between them. Germline V gene lookup returns CDR1 LNHDA and CDR2 SQIVND (reference sequence). CDR3 length equals 16 residues. The CDR3 sequence: CASSIARWGSYNEQFF. The CDR3 DNA reads as TGTGCCAGTAGTATAGCCCGGTGGGGCAGCTACAATGAGCAGTTCTTC.

The chain links TRBV29-1 to TRBJ2-7; D assignment may be TRBD1 or TRBD2 (5 bases each). Trimming took 3 bases from V and 6 from J, leaving 15 bases between them. Germline V gives CDR1 SQVTM, CDR2 ANQGSEA. CDR3 length: 13 amino acids. The CDR3 region is CSVDATGSGEQYF. In DNA form, the CDR3 reads TGCAGCGTTGACGCCACAGGAAGCGGCGAGCAGTACTTC.

As for this clone: One junction end does not reproduce the germline sequence, and a read error may be involved. The chain combines TRBV7-7 with TRBJ1-5; tentative D call: TRBD1 (5 bases). Germline V CDR1 and CDR2: SSHAT, FNYEAQ (reference sequence). The CDR3 length is 14 residues. CDR3 amino acids: CASSLEEGTQPQHF. The DNA for the CDR3 is TGTGCTAGCAGCTTAGAAGAGGGGACGCAGCCCCAGCATTTT.

The J gene is TRBJ2-1, the V gene TRBV10-3; 7 bases agree with TRBD2. Germline CDR1 and CDR2: ENHRY and SYGVKD. Trimming took 2 bases from V and 0 from J; bases not matched to a gene: 7. The CDR3 totals 17 residues. The CDR3 sequence: CAISESLQRDSYNEQFF. The CDR3 DNA reads TGTGCCATCAGTGAGAGTCTCCAGCGGGACTCCTACAATGAGCAGTTCTTC.

The genes are TRBV27 and TRBJ1-1; a weak D match, TRBD1 (5 bases). Germline V gene data show CDR1 as MNHEY and CDR2 as SMNVEV (reference sequence). The CDR3 consists of 13 residues. Trimming removed 1 base at V and 6 bases at J, with 9 bases between. This CDR3 is CASSLLGVPEAFF. Here the CDR3 DNA reads TGTGCCAGCAGTTTATTGGGGGTACCTGAAGCTTTCTTT.

The genes are TRBV10-3 and TRBJ2-3; weak D call: TRBD1 (5 bases). The V and J ends lost 9 bases and 6 bases respectively, with 22 bases between them. Germline lookup yields CDR1 ENHRY and CDR2 SYGVKD. This CDR3 is 15 amino acids long. CDR3 bases: TGTGCCATGAAACAGGATGGCAGGGTGGCGGATACGCAGTATTTT. This gives the protein CAMKQDGRVADTQYF.

The CDR3 DNA is TGCGCCAGCAGCCAAGTGTTAGGGTTCGCCTACGAGCAGTACTTC. As protein: CASSQVLGFAYEQYF. The chain uses TRBV4-3 and TRBJ2-7; the D is unclear. In germline, CDR1 is LGHNA, CDR2 YSLEER. The CDR3 sequence is 15 residues long. The V end was cut by 1 base, the J end by 2 bases, with 12 bases between.

This chain joins TRBV18 and TRBJ2-3; unclear D gene. V lost 2 bases and J lost 1, with 4 bases in between. The germline CDR1 and CDR2 sequences are KGHSH and LQKENI. The CDR3 loop spans 13 amino acids. The CDR3 DNA is TGTGCCAGCTCACCAGCGGGCACAGATACGCAGTATTTT. Its translation: CASSPAGTDTQYF.

This chain connects TRBV28 to TRBJ2-2; perhaps TRBD1 as D (6 bases). Germline values: CDR1 MDHEN, CDR2 SYDVKM. CDR3 length equals 17 residues. V was pared by 6 bases and J by 5 bases, with 22 bases between. DNA of the CDR3: TGTGCCAGCAGCCGCCATCCACAGGGTAGTACGACCGGGGAGCTGTTTTTT. This encodes CASSRHPQGSTTGELFF.

V gene TRBV18 combines with J gene TRBJ1-2, with 11 bases identical to TRBD1. V shed 3 bases and J 7 bases; nucleotides not matched to a gene: 10. The length of the CDR3 is 16 residues. CDR1 and CDR2 from the germline V gene are KGHSH and LQKENI. CDR3 region: CASSPGQGALAVGYTF. In DNA form, the CDR3 reads TGTGCCAGCTCACCCGGACAGGGGGCGCTAGCTGTTGGCTACACCTTC.

The rearrangement links TRBV6-6 to TRBJ2-2; no clear D. Trimming shortened V by 2 bases and J by 1 base, and 8 bases separated the two germline ends. Germline CDR1 MNHNY, CDR2 SVGAGI (reference sequence). CDR3 length: 15 amino acids. The CDR3 spells CASSYQAQNTGELFF. CDR3 bases: TGTGCCAGCAGTTACCAGGCCCAGAACACCGGGGAGCTGTTTTTT.

In nucleotides, the CDR3 is TGTGCCATCAGAGCAGGGGCCTTCTACAATGAGCAGTTCTTC. Translated, it gives CAIRAGAFYNEQFF. This chain joins TRBV10-3 and TRBJ2-1, with a possible D match to TRBD1 (6 bases). The V end was cut by 6 bases, the J end by 3 bases, with 12 bases between. CDR3 size: 14 residues. CDR1 and CDR2 (germline): ENHRY, SYGVKD.

This clone was counted once. J is TRBJ2-3 and V is TRBV6-5; 9 positions agree with TRBD1. The ends lost 6 bases at V and 4 bases at J; junction bases unmatched: 5. This CDR3 has 14 amino acids. Germline V gene sequence: CDR1 MNHEY, CDR2 SVGAGI. CDR3 in DNA: TGTGCCAGCAGACCGGGACAGGGTGCAGATACGCAGTATTTT. It specifies CASRPGQGADTQYF.

The chain uses TRBV30 and TRBJ2-5; D is unresolved. The CDR3 loop spans 10 amino acids. Trimming removed 0 bases from V and 4 bases from J, with 0 bases in between. Per the germline V gene, CDR1 is GTSNPN and CDR2 is SVGIG (reference sequence). In nucleotides, the CDR3 is TGTGCCTGGAGTGTAGAGACCCAGTACTTC. It specifies CAWSVETQYF. Complete variable domain (other parts from reference TRBV30 and TRBJ2-5): SQTIHQWPATLVQPVGSPLSLECTVEGTSNPNLYWYRQAAGRGLQLLFYSVGIGQISSEVPQNLSASRPQDRQFILSSKKLLLSDSGFYLCAWSVETQYFGPGTRLLVL.

This clone was seen a single time. The chain is built from TRBV11-1 and TRBJ2-7; 15 nucleotides match TRBD2. Germline CDR1 reads SGHAT; CDR2 reads FQDESV (reference sequence). V was clipped by 5 bases and J by 4 bases; unmatched bases: 3. The CDR3 runs 15 residues. CDR3 in DNA: TGTGCCAGCAGCCCCGGGACTAGCGGGAGGTACGAGCAGTACTTC. This sequence encodes CASSPGTSGRYEQYF. Based on the CDR3 plus reference TRBV11-1 and TRBJ2-7, the full variable domain is EAEVAQSPRYKITEKSQAVAFWCDPISGHATLYWYRQILGQGPELLVQFQDESVVDDSQLPKDRFSAERLKGVDSTLKIQPAELGDSAMYLCASSPGTSGRYEQYFGPGTRLTVT.

CDR3 protein: CASRGQMRGYTF. In nucleotides, the CDR3 is TGTGCCAGCAGGGGACAGATGCGGGGCTACACCTTC. The V gene is TRBV28, the J gene TRBJ1-2; 7 bases line up with TRBD1. There are 12 residues in the CDR3. Germline CDR1 is MDHEN and CDR2 is SYDVKM. J lost 8 bases, V lost 6 bases, and 6 bases had no gene match.

This clone has just a few counts. The rearrangement uses TRBV11-3 and TRBJ2-2; 9 bases match TRBD1. The CDR3 length is 16 residues. Germline V gives CDR1 SGHNT, CDR2 YENEEA. V lost 4 bases, J lost 6 bases, and 9 bases stayed unmatched. The CDR3 DNA follows: TGTGCCAGCAGCTCTACCGGGACAGGGCTGTCCGGGGAGCTGTTTTTT. As protein: CASSSTGTGLSGELFF.

The chain employs TRBV4-1 and TRBJ2-3; no definite D call. The germline CDR1 and CDR2 sequences are MGHRA and YSYEKL. This CDR3 has 12 residues. Between the trimmed V and J ends, which lost 4 bases and 5 bases, there was a span of 7 bases. The CDR3 bases are TGCGCCAGCAGCCCGGTGGGAGATACGCAGTATTTT. Its translation: CASSPVGDTQYF.